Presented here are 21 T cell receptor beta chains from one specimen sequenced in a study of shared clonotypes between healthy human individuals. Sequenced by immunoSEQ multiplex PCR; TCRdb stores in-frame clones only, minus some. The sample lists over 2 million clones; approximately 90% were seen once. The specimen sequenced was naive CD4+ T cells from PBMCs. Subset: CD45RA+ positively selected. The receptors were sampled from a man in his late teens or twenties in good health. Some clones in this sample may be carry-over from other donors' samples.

The CDR3 loop reads CASSYAGTWALHF. The CDR3 DNA follows: TGTGCCAGCAGTTACGCCGGGACTTGGGCCCTCCACTTT. The chain is built from TRBV6-5 and TRBJ1-6; perhaps TRBD1 as D (5 bases). This CDR3 is 13 amino acids long. Trimming shortened V by 2 bases and J by 14 bases, and 13 bases separated the two germline ends. In germline, CDR1 is MNHEY, CDR2 SVGAGI.

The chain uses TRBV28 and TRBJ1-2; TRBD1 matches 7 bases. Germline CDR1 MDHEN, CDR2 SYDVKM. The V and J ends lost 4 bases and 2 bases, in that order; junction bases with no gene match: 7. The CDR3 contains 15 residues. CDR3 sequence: CASSSQGGRNYGYTF. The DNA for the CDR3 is TGTGCCAGCAGTTCCCAGGGGGGAAGGAACTATGGCTACACCTTC.

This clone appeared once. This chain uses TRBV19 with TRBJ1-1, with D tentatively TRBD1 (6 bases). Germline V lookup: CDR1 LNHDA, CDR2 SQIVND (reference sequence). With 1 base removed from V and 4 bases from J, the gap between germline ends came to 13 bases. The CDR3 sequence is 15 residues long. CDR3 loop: CASSIGAVGATEAFF. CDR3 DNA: TGTGCCAGTAGTATAGGGGCCGTGGGGGCCACTGAAGCTTTCTTT.

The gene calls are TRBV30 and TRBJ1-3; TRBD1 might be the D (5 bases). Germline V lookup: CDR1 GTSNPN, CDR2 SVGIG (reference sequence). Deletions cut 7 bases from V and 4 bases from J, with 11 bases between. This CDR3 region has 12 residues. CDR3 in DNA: TGTGCCTTGGGACCGACGGGAAACACCATATATTTT. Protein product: CALGPTGNTIYF. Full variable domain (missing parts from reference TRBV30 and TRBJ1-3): SQTIHQWPATLVQPVGSPLSLECTVEGTSNPNLYWYRQAAGRGLQLLFYSVGIGQISSEVPQNLSASRPQDRQFILSSKKLLLSDSGFYLCALGPTGNTIYFGEGSWLTVV.

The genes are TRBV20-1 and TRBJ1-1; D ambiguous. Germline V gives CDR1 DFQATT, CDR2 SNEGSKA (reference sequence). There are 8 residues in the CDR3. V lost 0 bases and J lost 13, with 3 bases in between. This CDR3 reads CSARDGFF. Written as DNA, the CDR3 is TGCAGTGCTAGAGATGGTTTCTTT.

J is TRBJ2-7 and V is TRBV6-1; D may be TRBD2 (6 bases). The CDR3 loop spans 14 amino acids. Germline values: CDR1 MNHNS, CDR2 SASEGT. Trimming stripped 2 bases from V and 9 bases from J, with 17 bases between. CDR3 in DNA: TGTGCCAGCAGTGAATTGGCTAGCGACATCGGGCAGTACTTC. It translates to CASSELASDIGQYF.

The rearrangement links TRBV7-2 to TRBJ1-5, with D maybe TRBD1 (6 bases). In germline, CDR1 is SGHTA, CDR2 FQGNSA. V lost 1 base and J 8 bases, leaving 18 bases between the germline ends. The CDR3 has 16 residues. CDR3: CASSLVGTIGVEPQHF. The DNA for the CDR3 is TGTGCCAGCAGCTTAGTGGGGACAATCGGTGTGGAGCCCCAGCATTTT.

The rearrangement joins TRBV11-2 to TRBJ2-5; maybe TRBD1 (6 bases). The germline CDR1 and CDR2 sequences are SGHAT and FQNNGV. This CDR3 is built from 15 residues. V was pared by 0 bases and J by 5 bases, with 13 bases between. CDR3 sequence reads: CASSLDGRGGETQYF. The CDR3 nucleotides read TGTGCCAGCAGCTTAGACGGCAGGGGTGGGGAGACCCAGTACTTC.

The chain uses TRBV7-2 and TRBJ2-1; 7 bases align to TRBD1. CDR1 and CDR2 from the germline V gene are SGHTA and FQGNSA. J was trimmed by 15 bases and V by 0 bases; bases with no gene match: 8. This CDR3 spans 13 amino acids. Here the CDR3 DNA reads TGTGCCAGCAGCTTAGCTAACAGGGCAGGGGGGTTCTTC. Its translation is CASSLANRAGGFF.

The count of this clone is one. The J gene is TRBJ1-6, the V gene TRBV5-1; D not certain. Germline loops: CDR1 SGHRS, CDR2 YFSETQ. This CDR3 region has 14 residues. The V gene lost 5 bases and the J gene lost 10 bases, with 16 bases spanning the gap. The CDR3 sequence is CASRDGVERSPLHF. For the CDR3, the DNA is TGCGCCAGCAGAGACGGCGTGGAGAGGTCACCCCTCCACTTT.

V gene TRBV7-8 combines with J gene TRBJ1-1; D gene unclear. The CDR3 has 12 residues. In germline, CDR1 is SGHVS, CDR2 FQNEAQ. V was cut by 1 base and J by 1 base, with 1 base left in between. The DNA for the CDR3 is TGTGCCAGCAGCTTAGAGAACACTGAAGCTTTCTTT. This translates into CASSLENTEAFF.

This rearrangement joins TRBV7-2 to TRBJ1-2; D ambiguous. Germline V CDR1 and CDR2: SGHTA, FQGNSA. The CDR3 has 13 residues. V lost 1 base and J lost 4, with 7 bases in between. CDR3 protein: CASSLGVFYGYTF. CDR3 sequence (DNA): TGTGCCAGCAGCTTAGGAGTGTTCTATGGCTACACCTTC.

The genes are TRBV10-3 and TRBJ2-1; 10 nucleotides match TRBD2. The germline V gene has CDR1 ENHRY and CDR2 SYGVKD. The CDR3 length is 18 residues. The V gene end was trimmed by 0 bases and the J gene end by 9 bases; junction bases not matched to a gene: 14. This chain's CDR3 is CAISESVLAGVSNSEQFF. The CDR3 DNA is TGTGCCATCAGTGAGTCAGTCCTAGCGGGAGTATCCAACAGTGAGCAGTTCTTC.

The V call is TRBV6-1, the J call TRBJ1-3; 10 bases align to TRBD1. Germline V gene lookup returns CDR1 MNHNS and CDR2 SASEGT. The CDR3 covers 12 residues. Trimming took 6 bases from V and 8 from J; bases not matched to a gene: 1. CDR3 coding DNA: TGTGCCAGCAGGGGGACAGGGGACACCATATATTTT. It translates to CASRGTGDTIYF.

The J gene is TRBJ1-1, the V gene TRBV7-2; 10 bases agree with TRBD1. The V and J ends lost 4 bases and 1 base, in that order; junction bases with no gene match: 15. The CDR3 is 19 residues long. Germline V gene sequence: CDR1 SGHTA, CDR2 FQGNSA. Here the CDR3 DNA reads TGTGCCAGCAGCTCATTCGCCTTCCATGGGACAGGGGCGAACACTGAAGCTTTCTTT. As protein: CASSSFAFHGTGANTEAFF.

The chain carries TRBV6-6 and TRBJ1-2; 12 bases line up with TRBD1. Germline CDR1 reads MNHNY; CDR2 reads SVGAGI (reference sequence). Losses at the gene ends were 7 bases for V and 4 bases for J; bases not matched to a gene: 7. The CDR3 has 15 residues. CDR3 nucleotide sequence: TGTGCCAGCAAAAGGGGACAGGGGGCGACCTATGGCTACACCTTC. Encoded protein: CASKRGQGATYGYTF.

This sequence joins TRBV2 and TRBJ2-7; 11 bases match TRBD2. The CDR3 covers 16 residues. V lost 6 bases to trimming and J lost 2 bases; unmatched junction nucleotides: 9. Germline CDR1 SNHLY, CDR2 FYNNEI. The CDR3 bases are TGTGCCAGCAGGCCCCATAGCGGGAGGGGCCCCTACGAGCAGTACTTC. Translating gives CASRPHSGRGPYEQYF.

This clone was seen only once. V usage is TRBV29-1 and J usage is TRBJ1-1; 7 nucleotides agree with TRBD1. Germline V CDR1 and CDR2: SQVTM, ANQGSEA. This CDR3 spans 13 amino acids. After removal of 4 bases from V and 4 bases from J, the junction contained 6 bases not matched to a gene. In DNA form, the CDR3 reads TGCAGCGTTGTTATATACAGGGGCACTGAAGCTTTCTTT. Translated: CSVVIYRGTEAFF.

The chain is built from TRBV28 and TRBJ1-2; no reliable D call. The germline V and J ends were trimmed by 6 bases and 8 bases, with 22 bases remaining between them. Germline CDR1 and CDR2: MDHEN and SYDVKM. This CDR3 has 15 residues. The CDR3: CASSLMPNSVGGYTF. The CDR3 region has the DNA TGTGCCAGCAGCCTTATGCCTAATTCGGTGGGGGGCTACACCTTC.

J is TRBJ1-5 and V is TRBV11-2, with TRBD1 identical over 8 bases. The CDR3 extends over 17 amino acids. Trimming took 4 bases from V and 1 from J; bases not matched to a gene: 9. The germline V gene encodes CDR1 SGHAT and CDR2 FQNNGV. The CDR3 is CASSSDRGVGSNQPQHF. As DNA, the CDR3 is TGTGCCAGCAGCTCCGACAGGGGAGTCGGGAGCAATCAGCCCCAGCATTTT.

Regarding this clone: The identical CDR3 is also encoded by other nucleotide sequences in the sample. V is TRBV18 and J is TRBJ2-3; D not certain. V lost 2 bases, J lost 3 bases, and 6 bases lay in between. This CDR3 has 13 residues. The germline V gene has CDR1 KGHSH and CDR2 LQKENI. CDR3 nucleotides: TGTGCCAGCTCACCATTGCCTACAGATACGCAGTATTTT. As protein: CASSPLPTDTQYF. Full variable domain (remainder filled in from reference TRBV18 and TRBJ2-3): NAGVMQNPRHLVRRRGQEARLRCSPMKGHSHVYWYRQLPEEGLKFMVYLQKENIIDESGMPKERFSAEFPKEGPSILRIQQVVRGDSAAYFCASSPLPTDTQYFGPGTRLTVL.